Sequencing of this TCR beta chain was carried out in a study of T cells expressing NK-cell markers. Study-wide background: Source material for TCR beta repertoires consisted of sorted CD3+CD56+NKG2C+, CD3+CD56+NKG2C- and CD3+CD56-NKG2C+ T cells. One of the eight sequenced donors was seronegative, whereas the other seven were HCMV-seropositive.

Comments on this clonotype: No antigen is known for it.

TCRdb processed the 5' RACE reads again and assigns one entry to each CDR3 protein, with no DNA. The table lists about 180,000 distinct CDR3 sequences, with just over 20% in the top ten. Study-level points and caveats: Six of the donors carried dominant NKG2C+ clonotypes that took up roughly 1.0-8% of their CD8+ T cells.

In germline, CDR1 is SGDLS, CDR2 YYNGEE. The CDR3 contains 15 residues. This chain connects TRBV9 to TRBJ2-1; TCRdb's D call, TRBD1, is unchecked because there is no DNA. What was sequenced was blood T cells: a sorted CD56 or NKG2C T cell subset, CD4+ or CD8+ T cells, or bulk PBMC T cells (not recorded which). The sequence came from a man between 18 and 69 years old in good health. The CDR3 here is CASSFHTGAYNEQFF.